These 28 T cell receptor beta chains came from one sample sequenced in a study of CD4+ T cells in melanoma. The assay was immunoSEQ multiplex PCR, and TCRdb's table has in-frame clones only and misses some. The top ten clones hold roughly 4.5% of a sample with about 55,000 clones, approximately 70% of them seen once. Material for sequencing was tumor tissue. These receptors were taken from a human donor with melanoma.

V gene TRBV5-4 combines with J gene TRBJ2-2; D is unresolved. The V gene lost 2 bases and the J gene lost 8 bases, with 10 bases spanning the gap. Looked up from germline, CDR1 is SGHNT and CDR2 is YYREEE (reference sequence). CDR3 length equals 13 residues. CDR3 loop: CASSLFSMGELFF. DNA of the CDR3: TGTGCCAGCAGCTTATTTAGCATGGGGGAGCTGTTTTTT.

The chain links TRBV5-6 to TRBJ2-2; 7 bases line up with TRBD1. CDR3 size: 15 residues. V dropped 2 bases and J dropped 1; count of bases not matched to a gene: 2. In germline, CDR1 is SGHDT, CDR2 YYEEEE. The CDR3 region has the DNA TGTGCCAGCAGCTTCGGACAGGAGAACACCGGGGAGCTGTTTTTT. Its protein is CASSFGQENTGELFF.

This clone was found many times. For the CDR3, the DNA is TGTGCCAGTAGTACTAGCGGGGGGGCGGGTGAGCAGTTCTTC. Its protein product is CASSTSGGAGEQFF. The V gene is TRBV19, the J gene TRBJ2-1; 12 bases are a match to TRBD2. Trimming removed 4 bases from V and 9 bases from J; junction bases left unmatched: 4. This CDR3 is 14 amino acids long. Germline CDR1 LNHDA, CDR2 SQIVND (reference sequence).

This chain links TRBV6-5 with TRBJ1-2; 9 bases agree with TRBD1. The CDR3 runs to 15 residues. The germline gives CDR1 MNHEY, CDR2 SVGAGI. Germline trimming cut 6 bases from V and 4 bases from J; bases unmatched to any gene: 9. The CDR3 DNA reads TGTGCCAGCAGCCGCGGGGGACAGGGCGCCTATGGCTACACCTTC. Translating gives CASSRGGQGAYGYTF.

This chain links TRBV5-4 with TRBJ2-2; 7 bases map to TRBD1. This CDR3 is 16 amino acids long. CDR1 is SGHNT, CDR2 YYREEE, per germline (reference sequence). Unmatched junction bases numbered 5, after V lost 3 bases and J lost 0 bases. The CDR3 here is CASSSRDSSNTGELFF. CDR3 sequence (DNA): TGTGCCAGCAGCTCGAGGGACAGTTCGAACACCGGGGAGCTGTTTTTT.

The gene calls are TRBV7-2 and TRBJ1-3; D is ambiguous. The CDR3 has 15 amino acids. V was clipped by 0 bases and J by 0 bases, with 6 bases between them. Germline V gene lookup returns CDR1 SGHTA and CDR2 FQGNSA. The chain's CDR3 is CASSLAVSSGNTIYF. CDR3 sequence (DNA): TGTGCCAGCAGCTTAGCGGTGAGCTCTGGAAACACCATATATTTT.

This clone was seen a few times. V is TRBV27 and J is TRBJ2-7; 11 nucleotides match TRBD1. There are 14 residues in the CDR3. Trimming at V came to 7 bases and at J to 3 bases, leaving 5 bases not matched to a gene. The germline V gene encodes CDR1 MNHEY and CDR2 SMNVEV (reference sequence). CDR3 in amino acids: CASTSGTGGYEQYF. In DNA form, the CDR3 reads TGTGCCAGCACTTCCGGGACAGGGGGCTACGAGCAGTACTTC.

The chain employs TRBV7-9 and TRBJ2-2; no reliable D call. Trimming shortened V by 5 bases and J by 7 bases, and 8 bases separated the two germline ends. The CDR3 contains 12 residues. Per the germline V gene, CDR1 is SEHNR and CDR2 is FQNEAQ (reference sequence). CDR3: CASSPDYGELFF. Written as DNA, the CDR3 is TGTGCCAGCAGCCCGGATTACGGGGAGCTGTTTTTT.

V is TRBV5-1 and J is TRBJ2-1; D gene unclear. The V end lost 0 bases, the J end lost 13 bases, and 17 bases lay between the germline ends. The CDR3 covers 14 residues. The germline gives CDR1 SGHRS, CDR2 YFSETQ. The CDR3 DNA reads as TGCGCCAGCAGCTTGGTCGCAGACGATCCTCCCCAGTTCTTC. It codes for CASSLVADDPPQFF.

V and J are TRBV7-3 and TRBJ2-1; 8 nucleotides align to TRBD1. The V and J ends lost 1 base and 5 bases, in that order; junction bases with no gene match: 4. The CDR3 is 15 amino acids. In germline, CDR1 is SGHTA, CDR2 FQGTGA. Here the CDR3 DNA reads TGTGCCAGCAGCTTAAGGCCAGGGGGCAACAATGAGCAGTTCTTC. This gives the protein CASSLRPGGNNEQFF.

Sample share makes this clone medium-sized. This chain links TRBV6-1 with TRBJ1-6; no reliable D call. This CDR3 is 14 amino acids long. V lost 3 bases and J 9 bases, leaving 12 bases between the germline ends. CDR1 is MNHNS and CDR2 is SASEGT in the germline V gene. The CDR3, as DNA: TGTGCCAGCAGTGATCGGGCGACCGGTTCACCCCTCCACTTT. Translated, it gives CASSDRATGSPLHF.

V is TRBV19 and J is TRBJ1-1, with D unclear. The V gene's germline CDR1 is LNHDA and CDR2 SQIVND (reference sequence). Trimming removed 3 bases from V and 5 bases from J, with 13 bases in between. CDR3 size: 14 residues. The CDR3 spells CASSMGSGSTEAFF. The CDR3 DNA is TGTGCCAGTAGTATGGGTTCCGGTAGTACTGAAGCTTTCTTT.

The chain couples TRBV27 to TRBJ2-7, with D tentatively TRBD2 (6 bases). The CDR3 extends over 14 amino acids. CDR1 MNHEY and CDR2 SMNVEV come from the germline V gene (reference sequence). Trimming shortened V by 6 bases and J by 6 bases, and 18 bases separated the two germline ends. The CDR3 coding sequence is TGTGCCAGCAGGAAATGGGACTCCGTCGGCGAGCAGTACTTC. Residues: CASRKWDSVGEQYF.

This clone has at least ten counts. The rearrangement links TRBV13 to TRBJ1-1; 8 nucleotides match TRBD1. V was pared by 5 bases and J by 8 bases, with 10 bases of the junction left unmatched. Germline CDR1 is PRHDT and CDR2 is FYEKMQ (reference sequence). The CDR3 covers 14 residues. The CDR3 here is CASSTGTGDPEAFF. CDR3 nucleotide sequence: TGTGCCAGCAGCACCGGGACAGGCGACCCCGAAGCTTTCTTT.

The chain joins TRBV7-8 to TRBJ2-1, with 8 bases that match TRBD2. The germline V gene encodes CDR1 SGHVS and CDR2 FQNEAQ. The CDR3 runs 14 residues. J gave up 6 bases and V 5 bases, and 6 bases lay outside the gene matches. The CDR3 DNA reads as TGTGCCAGCAGCCCCGGGGGGGTTATCAATGAGCAGTTCTTC. This gives the protein CASSPGGVINEQFF.

The sample holds one count of this clone. CDR3 nucleotides: TGTGCCAGCGGCGTGTCTTTTGGTAATGAAAAACTGTTTTTT. Protein: CASGVSFGNEKLFF. The chain has TRBV7-6 and TRBJ1-4, with D unclear. V lost 8 bases and J 4 bases, leaving 14 bases between the germline ends. Germline lookup yields CDR1 SGHVS and CDR2 FNYEAQ. The CDR3 loop spans 14 amino acids.

V gene TRBV6-5 combines with J gene TRBJ1-2; D call uncertain. CDR3 size: 12 residues. V lost 8 bases, J lost 2 bases, and 9 bases lay in between. Looked up from germline, CDR1 is MNHEY and CDR2 is SVGAGI. CDR3 in DNA: TGTGCCAGCTTCGGAATGAACTATGGCTACACCTTC. Encoded protein: CASFGMNYGYTF.

By its share, this clone is medium-sized. This sequence joins TRBV7-6 and TRBJ1-4; D uncertain. Trimming left V 8 bases short and J 7 bases short, with 11 bases between. The CDR3 runs 12 residues. Per the germline V gene, CDR1 is SGHVS and CDR2 is FNYEAQ. CDR3 DNA: TGTGCCAGCGCTCCGGAGGGTGAAAAACTGTTTTTT. Translation: CASAPEGEKLFF.

The chain is built from TRBV4-3 and TRBJ2-2; TRBD2 matches at 8 bases. The germline V gene has CDR1 LGHNA and CDR2 YSLEER. V gave up 4 bases and J gave up 6 bases; unmatched junction bases: 13. CDR3 length: 17 residues. CDR3 sequence reads: CASSPTLLTSVAGELFF. The CDR3 coding sequence is TGCGCCAGCAGCCCCACCCTCCTGACTAGCGTGGCCGGGGAGCTGTTTTTT.

The V gene is TRBV2, the J gene TRBJ1-6; D remains unclear. The germline V and J ends were trimmed by 8 bases and 2 bases, with 7 bases remaining between them. CDR3 length equals 13 residues. Germline lookup yields CDR1 SNHLY and CDR2 FYNNEI. CDR3 nucleotides: TGTGCCAGCCAACCGGCCTATAATTCACCCCTCCACTTT. As protein: CASQPAYNSPLHF.

This chain joins TRBV5-4 and TRBJ2-7; D is tentatively TRBD1 or TRBD2 (6 bases each). CDR3 length: 15 amino acids. CDR1 SGHNT and CDR2 YYREEE come from the germline V gene (reference sequence). Between the trimmed V and J ends, which lost 4 bases and 6 bases, there was a span of 20 bases. The CDR3 coding sequence is TGTGCCAGCAGCCAAGAGGGGGGAAAAGGCTCCGAGCAGTACTTC. Protein product: CASSQEGGKGSEQYF.

The DNA of the CDR3 is TGCGCCAGCAGCTCAGGCAGTGGCTACACCTTC. This encodes CASSSGSGYTF. The J gene is TRBJ1-2, the V gene TRBV5-1, with D unclear. Germline loops: CDR1 SGHRS, CDR2 YFSETQ. V dropped 3 bases and J dropped 7 bases, with 7 bases sitting between them. The CDR3 totals 11 residues.

The rearrangement links TRBV19 to TRBJ2-7, with D possibly called TRBD1 or TRBD2 (5 bases each). Germline CDR1 is LNHDA and CDR2 is SQIVND (reference sequence). Trimming left V 7 bases short and J 5 bases short, with 21 bases between. The CDR3 extends over 15 amino acids. The CDR3, as DNA: TGTGCCAGTACCTGGGGAAGGGGAGAGGTAAACGAGCAGTACTTC. Translated: CASTWGRGEVNEQYF. The complete variable domain, with remaining parts taken from reference TRBV19 and TRBJ2-7, reads DGGITQSPKYLFRKEGQNVTLSCEQNLNHDAMYWYRQDPGQGLRLIYYSQIVNDFQKGDIAEGYSVSREKKESFPLTVTSAQKNPTAFYLCASTWGRGEVNEQYFGPGTRLTVT.

The chain uses TRBV19 and TRBJ1-5; D gene uncertain. The V end was cut by 3 bases, the J end by 6 bases, with 9 bases between. The CDR3 length is 13 residues. Per the germline V gene, CDR1 is LNHDA and CDR2 is SQIVND (reference sequence). In DNA, the CDR3 is TGTGCCAGTAGTATCAGCCCCACTCAGCCCCAGCATTTT. Amino acid sequence: CASSISPTQPQHF.

This clone came up many times. The rearrangement joins TRBV18 to TRBJ2-3, with D uncertain. In germline, CDR1 is KGHSH, CDR2 LQKENI. Trimming pared 7 bases from V and 0 bases from J, leaving 14 bases between. This CDR3 comprises 15 residues. Written as DNA, the CDR3 is TGTGCCAGCTTTGATGACCGAACCAGCACAGATACGCAGTATTTT. Its translation: CASFDDRTSTDTQYF.

The count of this clone is one. V usage is TRBV19 and J usage is TRBJ2-4; D possibly matches TRBD1 or TRBD2 (5 bases each). V was clipped by 3 bases and J by 4 bases, with 16 bases between them. The CDR3 spans 16 residues. CDR1 is LNHDA, CDR2 SQIVND, per germline (reference sequence). CDR3 sequence (DNA): TGTGCCAGTAGTATCAGGGACCGTGACGGTAAAAACATTCAGTACTTC. Protein sequence: CASSIRDRDGKNIQYF.

This clone was seen a handful of times. This chain uses TRBV29-1 with TRBJ1-1; perhaps TRBD1 as D (6 bases). From germline, CDR1 is SQVTM and CDR2 ANQGSEA. The V end was cut by 8 bases, the J end by 5 bases, with 18 bases between. There are 13 residues in the CDR3. CDR3: CSTAGGEGTEAFF. CDR3 sequence (DNA): TGCAGCACCGCCGGGGGCGAGGGGACTGAAGCTTTCTTT.

This chain connects TRBV4-1 to TRBJ2-1; D is uncertain. This CDR3 contains 16 residues. The germline V and J ends were trimmed by 0 bases and 0 bases, with 9 bases remaining between them. Germline-derived CDR1 and CDR2 are MGHRA and YSYEKL. CDR3 loop: CASSQDSVSSYNEQFF. CDR3 DNA: TGCGCCAGCAGCCAAGATTCCGTCAGCTCCTACAATGAGCAGTTCTTC.